This T cell receptor beta chain stems from a study of CD8 T cells in Susac syndrome. An input of about 0.5 to 1 ug of RNA was subjected to reverse transcription using random hexamers. Multiplex PCR with immunoSEQ amplified the TCR beta CDR3 across 54 Vbeta and 13 Jbeta. TCRdb re-called the immunoSEQ multiplex PCR reads through MiXCR, storing one row per CDR3 protein. Of 170,000 or so distinct CDR3 sequences listed, approximately 95% are singletons. Study findings and constraints: As the study acknowledged, the number of individuals who were part of its TCR sequencing and HLA analysis was relatively small.

With 8 bases removed from V and 4 bases from J, the gap between germline ends came to 11 bases. CDR1 is SNHLY, CDR2 FYNNEI, per germline. This CDR3 has 12 residues. From blood CD8+ and CD4+ T cells, TCR beta sequences were generated. Through negative isolation, CD4+ and CD8+ T cells were obtained, while TEMRA cells were enriched using FACS. For this clonotype: The antigen is unknown.

Sample: CD8+ T cells from PBMCs. J is TRBJ1-1 and V is TRBV2; no clear D gene. The TCR originated in a human donor with multiple sclerosis. In DNA form, the CDR3 reads TGTGCCAGCTCTCCGCGGTCCACTGAAGCTTTCTTT. Encoded protein: CASSPRSTEAFF.